This TCR beta chain derives from a study of cytomegalovirus exposure and HLA in healthy donors. V dropped 6 bases and J dropped 2; count of bases not matched to a gene: 3. From germline, CDR1 is MNHEY and CDR2 SVGAGI. CDR3 length: 13 amino acids. Whole-study findings and limits: TCR beta V segments were, for the most part, productive about 87% or about 30% of the time in an earlier analysis.

Primers for the PCR totalled 60 Vbeta and 13 Jbeta. Repertoires were generated with immunoSEQ multiplex PCR, while TCRdb's copy carries only in-frame clones and drops some. The repertoire holds 80,000 to 100,000 clones, with 65% to 75% as singletons. Concerning this clone: As yet, its antigen is unknown.

The sequence derives from a young man in good health and CMV-seropositive. V gene TRBV6-5 combines with J gene TRBJ2-7, with 8 positions matching TRBD2. Sequencing was carried out using PBMCs. Written as DNA, the CDR3 is TGTGCCAGCAGGCTGGGACTAGCCTACGAGCAGTACTTC. Residues: CASRLGLAYEQYF.